The sample holds a few counts of the clone carrying this T cell receptor (beta chain). This sample was included in a study of cytomegalovirus exposure and HLA in healthy donors. The CDR3 spans 14 residues. Trimming cost V 6 bases and J 2 bases, with 14 bases left between them. In germline, CDR1 is KGHSH, CDR2 LQKENI. The PCR had 60 Vbeta and 13 Jbeta primers. Produced via immunoSEQ multiplex PCR; TCRdb's table is partial and in-frame only. The data contain 150,000 to 200,000 clones, 75% to 85% of them singletons. The TCR comes from a male donor in good health and CMV-seropositive. Sequencing used PBMCs. This chain uses TRBV18 with TRBJ2-7; D possibly corresponds to TRBD2 (6 bases). The CDR3 loop is CASSPRDGTYEQYF. CDR3 DNA: TGTGCCAGCTCTCCGCGGGACGGAACCTACGAGCAGTACTTC.